This entry lists 25 T cell receptor beta chains sequenced from one sample in a study of blood T cells in healthy people across ages. Using a J-beta primer mix together with a sample-barcoded 5' primer, a second PCR was run for roughly 6 to 11 cycles. TCRdb re-analysed the 5' RACE reads in MiXCR, keeping a single row per CDR3 protein. The table records about a million distinct CDR3 sequences, roughly 51% of them present only once. What was sequenced was blood. The receptors shown here come from a woman aged 55-70 years in good health.

This chain joins TRBV7-2 and TRBJ2-5; D is undetermined. V lost 5 bases and J lost 14, with 18 bases in between. There are 12 residues in the CDR3. Germline V gives CDR1 SGHTA, CDR2 FQGNSA. The CDR3 sequence is CASSANSDEQYF. For the CDR3, the DNA is TGTGCCAGCAGCGCAAACTCCGACGAGCAATACTTC.

V is TRBV25-1 and J is TRBJ1-6; 8 nucleotides line up with TRBD1. CDR3 length: 19 residues. The germline V gene encodes CDR1 MGHDK and CDR2 SYGVNS. J gave up 0 bases and V 6 bases, and 13 bases lay outside the gene matches. In DNA form, the CDR3 reads TGTGCCAGCAGCACGACAGGGGAACCTAGGAGCTCCTATAATTCACCCCTCCACTTT. This encodes CASSTTGEPRSSYNSPLHF.

V is TRBV5-1 and J is TRBJ2-3; 7 nucleotides align to TRBD2. The ends lost 0 bases at V and 2 bases at J; junction bases unmatched: 9. Germline loops: CDR1 SGHRS, CDR2 YFSETQ. The CDR3 is 17 residues long. DNA of the CDR3: TGCGCCAGCAGCTTGGGAGGCGGGAGTCAGCTCACAGATACGCAGTATTTT. As protein: CASSLGGGSQLTDTQYF.

In this sample, this clonotype turned up a few times. V is TRBV5-1 and J is TRBJ2-7, with D possibly TRBD2 on 5 matching bases. The CDR3 consists of 11 residues. Per germline, CDR1 SGHRS and CDR2 YFSETQ. V lost 4 bases, J lost 10 bases, and 12 bases lay in between. CDR3 in DNA: TGCGCCAGCAGCGACCTAGCTAATCAGTACTTC. It is translated as CASSDLANQYF.

This clonotype was seen at least ten times. The J gene is TRBJ2-7, the V gene TRBV30, with D uncertain. Germline CDR1 GTSNPN, CDR2 SVGIG (reference sequence). CDR3 length: 11 residues. Trimming took 0 bases from V and 3 from J, leaving 3 bases between them. CDR3 sequence (DNA): TGTGCCTGGAGTGTTGGCTACGAGCAGTACTTC. It yields the protein CAWSVGYEQYF.

The V gene is TRBV2, the J gene TRBJ2-7; 9 nucleotides agree with TRBD2. V lost 1 base and J lost 4; bases outside the gene matches: 5. This CDR3 has 15 residues. From germline, CDR1 is SNHLY and CDR2 FYNNEI. The CDR3 region has the DNA TGTGCCAGCAGTGAAGGGGTAGCGGGAGAATACGAGCAGTACTTC. Amino acid sequence: CASSEGVAGEYEQYF.

The chain carries TRBV7-3 and TRBJ2-2, with 7 bases that match TRBD2. The CDR3 covers 18 residues. J gave up 2 bases and V 0 bases, and 9 bases lay outside the gene matches. Germline V gene lookup returns CDR1 SGHTA and CDR2 FQGTGA. CDR3 residues: CASSLTLRGRRNTGELFF. The CDR3 DNA reads as TGTGCCAGCAGCTTAACGCTCCGCGGGAGACGAAACACCGGGGAGCTGTTTTTT.

The chain recombines TRBV7-2 with TRBJ2-2, with TRBD1 matching over 7 bases. The CDR3 extends over 14 amino acids. Germline V lookup: CDR1 SGHTA, CDR2 FQGNSA. J lost 7 bases, V lost 5 bases, and 7 bases had no gene match. For the CDR3, the DNA is TGTGCCAGCAGCGTGACAGGGCTGGGCGGGGAGCTGTTTTTT. Protein product: CASSVTGLGGELFF.

The CDR3 DNA sequence: TGCGCCAGCAGCCAAGATCTGGGGTTCGGGCGAGCGGGAGGTGCGGATACGCAGTATTTT. It codes for CASSQDLGFGRAGGADTQYF. The chain couples TRBV4-3 to TRBJ2-3; 9 positions match TRBD2. The CDR3 runs 20 residues. V lost 0 bases and J lost 6; bases outside the gene matches: 19. Germline CDR1 is LGHNA and CDR2 is YSLEER.

Details on this clonotype: One end of the junction varies from germline; a read error may be responsible. The chain employs TRBV29-1 and TRBJ2-1, with D uncertain. The germline V gene encodes CDR1 SQVTM and CDR2 ANQGSEA. There are 15 residues in the CDR3. The CDR3 region has the DNA TGCGGCGTTGACATACTCAGAAGGCATGACAATGAGCAGTTCTTC. It is translated as CGVDILRRHDNEQFF.

This clonotype was observed a handful of times. The V call is TRBV29-1, the J call TRBJ2-7; the match to TRBD2 covers 10 bases. V was clipped by 6 bases and J by 3 bases; unmatched bases: 5. Germline V lookup: CDR1 SQVTM, CDR2 ANQGSEA. This CDR3 contains 13 residues. The DNA of the CDR3 is TGCAGCGTGAGGGCTAGCGGGAGCTACGAGCAGTACTTC. This encodes CSVRASGSYEQYF.

This sequence joins TRBV29-1 and TRBJ2-5; D assignment may be TRBD1 or TRBD2 (8 bases each). CDR1 is SQVTM, CDR2 ANQGSEA, per germline. The V end lost 7 bases, the J end lost 11 bases, and 20 bases lay between the germline ends. This CDR3 is built from 12 residues. This CDR3 reads CSAGDRTGGQYF. The DNA for the CDR3 is TGCAGCGCCGGGGACAGGACGGGGGGGCAGTACTTC. Based on the CDR3 plus reference TRBV29-1 and TRBJ2-5, the full variable domain is SAVISQKPSRDICQRGTSLTIQCQVDSQVTMMFWYRQQPGQSLTLIATANQGSEATYESGFVIDKFPISRPNLTFSTLTVSNMSPEDSSIYLCSAGDRTGGQYFGPGTRLLVL.

The chain recombines TRBV20-1 with TRBJ2-5; 8 bases align to TRBD2. CDR3 size: 14 residues. CDR1 and CDR2 from the germline V gene are DFQATT and SNEGSKA (reference sequence). After removal of 6 bases from V and 3 bases from J, the junction contained 9 bases not matched to a gene. CDR3 sequence reads: CSARFGTRKETQYF. The CDR3 DNA reads TGCAGTGCCCGCTTCGGGACTAGGAAAGAGACCCAGTACTTC.

This clonotype was detected only once. Being one base from a much bigger clone, this may be a read error. The chain links TRBV29-1 to TRBJ2-5; 8 bases map to TRBD2. Trimming cost V 6 bases and J 1 base; bases outside gene matches: 10. The germline CDR1 and CDR2 sequences are SQVTM and ANQGSEA. The CDR3 length is 15 residues. This chain's CDR3 is CSVARTSRLQETQYF. DNA of the CDR3: TGCAGCGTCGCGCGGACTAGCAGGCTCCAAGAGACCCAGTACTTC. The variable domain in full, with the rest retrieved from reference TRBV29-1 and TRBJ2-5, is SAVISQKPSRDICQRGTSLTIQCQVDSQVTMMFWYRQQPGQSLTLIATANQGSEATYESGFVIDKFPISRPNLTFSTLTVSNMSPEDSSIYLCSVARTSRLQETQYFGPGTRLLVL.

This clonotype was observed a handful of times. The chain recombines TRBV10-3 with TRBJ2-4, with TRBD1 matching 9 bases. CDR3 length: 12 amino acids. In germline, CDR1 is ENHRY, CDR2 SYGVKD. J lost 7 bases, V lost 8 bases, and 3 bases had no gene match. As DNA, the CDR3 is TGTGCCATCTCCGGGACAGGGAACATTCAGTACTTC. Residues: CAISGTGNIQYF.

There are a few counts of this clonotype. V and J are TRBV7-2 and TRBJ2-6, with D perhaps TRBD1 or TRBD2 (6 bases each). There are 17 residues in the CDR3. Germline V CDR1 and CDR2: SGHTA, FQGNSA. V lost 2 bases and J lost 0, with 11 bases in between. The CDR3 bases are TGTGCCAGCAGCTTAAGGGGGGTCTACTCTGGGGCCAACGTCCTGACTTTC. Translated, it gives CASSLRGVYSGANVLTF.

CDR3 DNA sequence: TGCAGTGCTGTCCAGAACACTGAAGCTTTCTTT. Translated, it gives CSAVQNTEAFF. V is TRBV20-1 and J is TRBJ1-1, with unresolved D. Deletions cut 5 bases from V and 1 base from J, with 5 bases between. The CDR3 is made up of 11 amino acids. Germline-derived CDR1 and CDR2 are DFQATT and SNEGSKA (reference sequence).

The chain joins TRBV5-1 to TRBJ1-5; D unclear. Germline V gives CDR1 SGHRS, CDR2 YFSETQ. The V end lost 0 bases, the J end lost 0 bases, and 7 bases lay between the germline ends. The CDR3 loop spans 15 amino acids. The chain's CDR3 is CASSLGHNSNQPQHF. The CDR3 bases are TGCGCCAGCAGCTTGGGACACAATAGCAATCAGCCCCAGCATTTT.

This chain links TRBV7-3 with TRBJ2-7; D gene uncertain. V dropped 0 bases and J dropped 3 bases, with 6 bases sitting between them. The CDR3 sequence is 13 residues long. In germline, CDR1 is SGHTA, CDR2 FQGTGA. The CDR3 region has the DNA TGTGCCAGCAGCTTAACGCCAGACTACGAGCAGTACTTC. Protein: CASSLTPDYEQYF.

This clonotype occurred once. The V and J genes are TRBV6-5 and TRBJ2-2; a possible D gene is TRBD2 (6 bases). This CDR3 contains 15 residues. V shed 7 bases and J shed 8 bases, with 20 bases lying between them. Germline V gene lookup returns CDR1 MNHEY and CDR2 SVGAGI. CDR3 in DNA: TGTGCCAGCAAGTCTATGCTAGCGAAGTGGGGGGAGCTGTTTTTT. Its translation: CASKSMLAKWGELFF.

The chain carries TRBV7-6 and TRBJ2-1, with 9 bases fitting TRBD2. V gave up 0 bases and J gave up 4 bases; unmatched junction bases: 4. The CDR3 is 16 amino acids. Per the germline V gene, CDR1 is SGHVS and CDR2 is FNYEAQ. The CDR3 DNA reads TGTGCCAGCAGCTTAGCGAGGGCGGGAGGGTACAATGAGCAGTTCTTC. Its protein product is CASSLARAGGYNEQFF.

This clonotype was observed a few times. The rearrangement uses TRBV5-6 and TRBJ2-7; D possibly corresponds to TRBD2 (6 bases). The V end lost 2 bases, the J end lost 9 bases, and 18 bases lay between the germline ends. The germline V gene encodes CDR1 SGHDT and CDR2 YYEEEE. CDR3 length equals 14 residues. DNA for the CDR3: TGTGCCAGCAGCTTCGGCGTGGAGGGCCGAATGCAGTACTTC. It encodes CASSFGVEGRMQYF.

The J gene is TRBJ1-1, the V gene TRBV18; D unclear. The CDR3 consists of 14 residues. Germline V gene sequence: CDR1 KGHSH, CDR2 LQKENI. The V gene lost 8 bases and the J gene lost 1 base, with 14 bases spanning the gap. In nucleotides, the CDR3 is TGTGCCAGCGCGGGCCAGCCGACGAACACTGAAGCTTTCTTT. Translation: CASAGQPTNTEAFF.

The chain uses TRBV5-6 and TRBJ2-1; no clear D gene. The ends were cut back, 7 bases at V and 11 bases at J, with 16 bases in the middle. The CDR3 is 12 residues long. Germline V gene sequence: CDR1 SGHDT, CDR2 YYEEEE. CDR3 sequence reads: CASGSADGQQFF. CDR3 nucleotide sequence: TGTGCCAGCGGCAGCGCAGACGGACAGCAGTTCTTC. Variable domain in full (rest from reference TRBV5-6 and TRBJ2-1): DAGVTQSPTHLIKTRGQQVTLRCSPKSGHDTVSWYQQALGQGPQFIFQYYEEEERQRGNFPDRFSGHQFPNYSSELNVNALLLGDSALYLCASGSADGQQFFGPGTRLTVL.

In this sample, this clonotype turned up once. This chain joins TRBV6-6 and TRBJ2-4, with D hard to call. The DNA end is more similar to TRBJ2-7, so the J call may be wrong. CDR1 MNHNY and CDR2 SVGAGI come from the germline V gene (reference sequence). The CDR3 has 14 residues. The chain's CDR3 is CASSYGDHLYEQYF. CDR3 in DNA: TGTGCCAGCAGTTACGGTGACCACCTCTACGAGCAGTACTTC.